These T cell receptor beta chains were read from a single sample in a study of shared clonotypes between healthy human individuals. Only in-frame clones appear in the TCRdb table, and some are missing; sequencing was by immunoSEQ multiplex PCR. The repertoire consists of 2.5 million or so clones, with 90% to 95% occurring once and the leading ten covering 0.13% to 0.15%. The specimen was naive CD4+ T cells sorted from blood. The receptor source for this set is a man between 18 and 29 years old in good health. Each CDR3 is given without its conserved first and last residue. The D gene is left open where the match is weak.

d_call j_call v_call cdr3_aa
TRBD2 TRBJ2-5 TRBV7-2 ASSLGLAGGETQY
TRBD2 TRBJ2-7 TRBV15 ATSRGLAGEAYEQY
TRBD1 TRBJ2-7 TRBV30 AGTGISYEQY
NA TRBJ2-7 TRBV4-3 ASSRQWGLAYEQY
TRBD2 TRBJ2-1 TRBV5-8 ASSLETTSGILRNEQF
NA TRBJ1-2 TRBV5-6 ASSLASQYYGYT
NA TRBJ2-7 TRBV28 AGSSPKTGSYEQY
NA TRBJ1-6 TRBV5-1 ASTEGSYNSPLH
TRBD1 TRBJ1-6 TRBV27 ASSRGQSAPNSPLH
TRBD2 TRBJ2-1 TRBV10-1 ASSLAGINEQF
NA TRBJ1-3 TRBV6-5 ASSYDLNSSGNTIY
NA TRBJ2-3 TRBV9 ASSVEVGANTQY
TRBD2 TRBJ2-3 TRBV9 ASSAAGGPVDTQY
NA TRBJ2-5 TRBV18 ASSPNGGPETQY
TRBD1 TRBJ2-3 TRBV27 ASNIYSDRSTDTQY
NA TRBJ2-3 TRBV19 ASRVTNTDTQY
NA TRBJ1-1 TRBV2 ASSPLTVNTEAF
NA TRBJ1-2 TRBV28 ASRTGSSFNYGYT
TRBD1 TRBJ1-1 TRBV5-6 ASSLAGTGANTEAF
NA TRBJ2-1 TRBV6-9 ASSYSGTGRGAEQF
NA TRBJ1-5 TRBV19 AAGEERTWPQH
NA TRBJ1-1 TRBV19 ASSIEEERAEAF
NA TRBJ2-2 TRBV28 ASTNRVTGELF
NA TRBJ1-4 TRBV4-1 ASSQARKGNEKLF
NA TRBJ2-5 TRBV4-3 ASSQDYFPGYQETQY
TRBD2 TRBJ2-1 TRBV5-1 ASSPASGGLSYNEQF
NA TRBJ2-7 TRBV5-6 ASSTGIPSYEQY
NA TRBJ1-1 TRBV18 ASSPITLGWNTEAF
NA TRBJ2-7 TRBV30 AGQTDDYEQY
NA TRBJ1-5 TRBV6-1 ASSEARSNQPQH
NA TRBJ2-7 TRBV6-1 ASKPGASSYEQY
NA TRBJ2-7 TRBV11-2 ASSLGHYEQY
NA TRBJ2-5 TRBV4-1 ASSQEGIGETQY
TRBD1 TRBJ1-1 TRBV2 ASSVWTGGTEAF
NA TRBJ1-4 TRBV2 ASSDRAVANEKLF
TRBD1 TRBJ1-4 TRBV6-5 ASSYVPGQANEKLF
TRBD1 TRBJ1-4 TRBV9 ASSASPRTGSGEKLF
TRBD1 TRBJ1-3 TRBV5-6 ATSIRQGYYGNTIY
NA TRBJ2-5 TRBV19 ASSLRTVRETQY
NA TRBJ2-5 TRBV30 AWSVQSKETQY
NA TRBJ2-3 TRBV5-4 ASSSPPAPGASDTQY
NA TRBJ1-5 TRBV4-3 ASSQDRGNQPQH
NA TRBJ2-5 TRBV7-2 ASSSGTTQETQY
TRBD1 TRBJ2-1 TRBV7-2 ASSLALQGASYNEQF
NA TRBJ2-3 TRBV4-1 ASSQVDSTDTQY
TRBD1 TRBJ1-2 TRBV6-5 ASATGGANYGYT
NA TRBJ1-1 TRBV20-1 RVAFYTEAF
NA TRBJ2-1 TRBV7-2 ASSFGGYRPYNEQF
TRBD2 TRBJ2-1 TRBV27 ASRFFKGGDYNEQF
TRBD1 TRBJ1-3 TRBV28 ASSPRGRGNSDTIY
TRBD1 TRBJ2-1 TRBV7-9 ASSPTTGNEQF
NA TRBJ1-5 TRBV21-1 ASSKKGGEDNQPQH
NA TRBJ1-6 TRBV10-2 ASSEISSPLH
NA TRBJ2-6 TRBV10-3 AISESRDSGANVLT
TRBD1 TRBJ1-2 TRBV5-1 ASSPGTGGRSYT
NA TRBJ1-4 TRBV4-1 ASSHSPGQDNEKLF
TRBD1 TRBJ2-7 TRBV25-1 ASIGTGGYEQY
TRBD1 TRBJ2-2 TRBV7-3 ASSSGQGATGELF
TRBD2 TRBJ2-5 TRBV4-2 ASSSGIAGSQETQY